A single sample gave rise to the 19 T cell receptor beta chains below, sequenced in a study of T cell changes during pregnancy in multiple sclerosis. Profiled with immunoSEQ multiplex PCR; TCRdb holds only in-frame clones, not every one. The repertoire holds fewer than 70,000 clones, with approximately 92% as singletons. The sequencing here drew on CD8+ T cells from peripheral blood mononuclear cells, taken in the third trimester of pregnancy. The receptors here all came from a female donor in good health, enrolled as a control in a pregnancy study.

This chain uses TRBV4-3 with TRBJ2-7; tentatively, D is TRBD2 (6 bases). This CDR3 region has 17 residues. The V end was cut by 0 bases, the J end by 6 bases, with 21 bases between. Looked up from germline, CDR1 is LGHNA and CDR2 is YSLEER. DNA of the CDR3: TGCGCCAGCAGCCAAGAGGGTGGTAGGAGGGTTTCAAGCGAGCAGTACTTC. Its protein product is CASSQEGGRRVSSEQYF.

This sequence joins TRBV7-2 and TRBJ1-5; no clear D. The CDR3 extends over 15 amino acids. Germline V CDR1 and CDR2: SGHTA, FQGNSA. V was pared by 5 bases and J by 2 bases, with 13 bases between. The CDR3 nucleotides are TGTGCCAGCAGCCCGCCCGGTCTGGGCAATCAGCCCCAGCATTTT. This gives the protein CASSPPGLGNQPQHF.

This clone was recorded a few times. The genes are TRBV7-2 and TRBJ1-2; 10 positions agree with TRBD1. The CDR3 is made up of 16 amino acids. CDR1 is SGHTA, CDR2 FQGNSA, per germline. Unmatched junction bases numbered 13, after V lost 6 bases and J lost 6 bases. CDR3 sequence reads: CASSSPRDRGVNGYTF. The DNA for the CDR3 is TGTGCCAGCAGTTCACCGCGGGACAGGGGTGTAAATGGCTACACCTTC.

The V call is TRBV27, the J call TRBJ2-1; no reliable D call. There are 11 residues in the CDR3. The germline gives CDR1 MNHEY, CDR2 SMNVEV (reference sequence). Trimming stripped 6 bases from V and 9 bases from J, with 9 bases between. CDR3 residues: CASRLAGEQFF. CDR3 sequence (DNA): TGTGCCAGCAGACTCGCCGGTGAGCAGTTCTTC.

The chain recombines TRBV5-6 with TRBJ2-1, with TRBD2 matching 8 bases. V lost 0 bases and J lost 2; bases outside the gene matches: 1. Germline CDR1 and CDR2: SGHDT and YYEEEE. This CDR3 comprises 15 residues. CDR3 sequence: CASSLGRGAYNEQFF. For the CDR3, the DNA is TGTGCCAGCAGCTTGGGGCGGGGGGCCTACAATGAGCAGTTCTTC.

The chain recombines TRBV7-2 with TRBJ2-5, with 9 bases aligning to TRBD1. Germline assignment: CDR1 SGHTA and CDR2 FQGNSA. There are 15 residues in the CDR3. V lost 3 bases to trimming and J lost 5 bases; unmatched junction nucleotides: 7. The CDR3 reads CASSFLTGGRETQYF. The CDR3 region has the DNA TGTGCCAGCAGCTTCCTTACAGGGGGCAGGGAGACCCAGTACTTC.

Worth noting for this clone: Other DNA variants within this sample encode the same CDR3. Here the CDR3 DNA reads TGTGCCAGCTCACCACCGGACAGGGGGCAAGAGACCCAGTACTTC. This sequence encodes CASSPPDRGQETQYF. J is TRBJ2-5 and V is TRBV18, with 10 bases fitting TRBD1. The trim removed 0 bases at V and 2 bases at J, leaving 0 bases unmatched. The CDR3 loop spans 15 amino acids. Germline V gene data show CDR1 as KGHSH and CDR2 as LQKENI.

V and J are TRBV7-6 and TRBJ2-3, with D possibly matching TRBD1 (6 bases). The CDR3 length is 14 residues. The V gene lost 1 base and the J gene lost 4 bases, with 9 bases spanning the gap. CDR1 and CDR2 (germline): SGHVS, FNYEAQ. The DNA for the CDR3 is TGTGCCAGCAGCTTAGGAGGGGGACCAGATACGCAGTATTTT. Protein: CASSLGGGPDTQYF.

For the CDR3, the DNA is TGTGCCAGCAGGCCGTTGTTGGAGGTAGAGACCCAGTACTTC. Protein sequence: CASRPLLEVETQYF. This rearrangement joins TRBV27 to TRBJ2-5; maybe TRBD2 (5 bases). The CDR3 is 14 amino acids. V was cut by 6 bases and J by 4 bases, with 15 bases left in between. Germline-derived CDR1 and CDR2 are MNHEY and SMNVEV (reference sequence).

The rearrangement joins TRBV9 to TRBJ2-2; weak D call: TRBD1 (5 bases). Trimming removed 0 bases at V and 8 bases at J, with 11 bases between. The CDR3 spans 14 residues. The V gene's germline CDR1 is SGDLS and CDR2 YYNGEE. The CDR3 region has the DNA TGTGCCAGCAGCGTAGGACAGCCCCCGGGGGAGCTGTTTTTT. It yields the protein CASSVGQPPGELFF. The whole variable domain, filled in from reference TRBV9 and TRBJ2-2, reads DSGVTQTPKHLITATGQRVTLRCSPRSGDLSVYWYQQSLDQGLQFLIQYYNGEERAKGNILERFSAQQFPDLHSELNLSSLELGDSALYFCASSVGQPPGELFFGEGSRLTVL.

V usage is TRBV4-1 and J usage is TRBJ2-1, with D perhaps matching TRBD2 (5 bases). Germline CDR1 and CDR2: MGHRA and YSYEKL. This CDR3 is built from 15 residues. Trimming left V 3 bases short and J 1 base short, with 10 bases between. CDR3 amino acids: CASSQSTTSYNEQFF. The CDR3 bases are TGCGCCAGCAGCCAGTCGACTACTTCCTACAATGAGCAGTTCTTC.

V is TRBV30 and J is TRBJ1-4; a weak D match, TRBD1 (6 bases). Trimming took off 3 bases at V and 5 bases at J, with 22 bases between the two ends. In germline, CDR1 is GTSNPN, CDR2 SVGIG (reference sequence). The CDR3 loop spans 17 amino acids. In DNA, the CDR3 is TGTGCCTGGAGCACCCAAGGCCACCCAACAGGGAATGAAAAACTGTTTTTT. Translated: CAWSTQGHPTGNEKLFF.

V is TRBV4-1 and J is TRBJ1-6; D not certain. Per germline, CDR1 MGHRA and CDR2 YSYEKL. Between the trimmed V and J ends, which lost 0 bases and 8 bases, there was a span of 11 bases. The CDR3 sequence is 15 residues long. The CDR3: CASSQDSLTDSPLHF. The CDR3 nucleotides read TGCGCCAGCAGCCAAGACTCACTAACGGATTCACCCCTCCACTTT.

A single count supports this clone. J is TRBJ2-7 and V is TRBV18; a weak D match, TRBD1 (5 bases). This CDR3 contains 13 residues. The germline V gene encodes CDR1 KGHSH and CDR2 LQKENI. Trimming left V 9 bases short and J 5 bases short, with 17 bases between. Written as DNA, the CDR3 is TGTGCCAGTTCGTGGTGGGGCGAGAACGAGCAGTACTTC. This translates into CASSWWGENEQYF.

V and J are TRBV6-5 and TRBJ1-4; D is uncertain. CDR3 length: 16 residues. V dropped 1 base and J dropped 0 bases, with 9 bases sitting between them. Germline-derived CDR1 and CDR2 are MNHEY and SVGAGI. CDR3 DNA sequence: TGTGCCAGCAGTTACTTTCAGTCTGCAACTAATGAAAAACTGTTTTTT. Protein sequence: CASSYFQSATNEKLFF.

The gene calls are TRBV4-3 and TRBJ2-1; D uncertain. There are 15 residues in the CDR3. Between the trimmed V and J ends, which lost 6 bases and 5 bases, there was a span of 17 bases. The germline gives CDR1 LGHNA, CDR2 YSLEER. The CDR3 loop is CASSTLLVADNEQFF. The CDR3 DNA is TGCGCCAGCAGTACCCTCTTGGTAGCCGACAATGAGCAGTTCTTC.

The chain combines TRBV5-6 with TRBJ1-5, with D possibly TRBD1 on 6 matching bases. The CDR3 is made up of 14 amino acids. The germline V gene has CDR1 SGHDT and CDR2 YYEEEE. With 3 bases removed from V and 5 bases from J, the gap between germline ends came to 12 bases. Here the CDR3 reads CASSSRGYDQPQHF. The CDR3 DNA is TGTGCCAGCAGCTCCAGGGGTTACGATCAGCCCCAGCATTTT.

The chain couples TRBV9 to TRBJ1-5; the D is unclear. In germline, CDR1 is SGDLS, CDR2 YYNGEE. V was pared by 2 bases and J by 6 bases, with 3 bases between. CDR3 size: 11 residues. CDR3 residues: CASSVRQPQHF. The CDR3 coding sequence is TGTGCCAGCAGCGTTCGTCAGCCCCAGCATTTT.

This clone was counted a single time. The V call is TRBV6-9, the J call TRBJ2-3, with a weak D call TRBD1 (6 bases). CDR1 and CDR2 from the germline V gene are MNHGY and SVAAGI. The CDR3 runs to 14 residues. V shed 6 bases and J shed 6 bases, with 16 bases lying between them. In DNA, the CDR3 is TGTGCCAGCAGATACAGGGTTTTAGGGGATACGCAGTATTTT. Residues: CASRYRVLGDTQYF.